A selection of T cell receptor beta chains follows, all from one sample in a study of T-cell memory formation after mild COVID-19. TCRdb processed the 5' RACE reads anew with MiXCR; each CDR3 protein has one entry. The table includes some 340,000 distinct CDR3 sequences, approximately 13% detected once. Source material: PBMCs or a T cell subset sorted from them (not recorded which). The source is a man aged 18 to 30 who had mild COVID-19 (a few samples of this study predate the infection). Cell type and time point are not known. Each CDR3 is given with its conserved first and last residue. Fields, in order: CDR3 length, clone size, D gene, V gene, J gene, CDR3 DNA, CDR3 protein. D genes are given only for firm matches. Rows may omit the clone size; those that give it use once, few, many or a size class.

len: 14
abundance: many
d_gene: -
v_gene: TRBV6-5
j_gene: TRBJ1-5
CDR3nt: TGTGCCAGCAGTCAGAGTAATAGCAATCAGCCCCAGCATTTT
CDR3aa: CASSQSNSNQPQHF

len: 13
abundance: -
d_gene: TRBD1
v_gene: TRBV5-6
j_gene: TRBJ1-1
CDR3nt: TGTGCCAGCAGAGTACAGGGGGTCACTGAAGCTTTCTTT
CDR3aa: CASRVQGVTEAFF

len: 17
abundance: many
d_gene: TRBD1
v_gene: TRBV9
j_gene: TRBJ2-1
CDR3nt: TGTGCCAGCAGCTCCTCTCGGGGACAGGGGGCTAACAATGAGCAGTTCTTC
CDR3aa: CASSSSRGQGANNEQFF

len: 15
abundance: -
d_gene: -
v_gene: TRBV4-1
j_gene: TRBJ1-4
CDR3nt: TGCGCCAGCAGCCAAGATGGGCCAGGCGACGAAAAACTGTTTTTT
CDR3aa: CASSQDGPGDEKLFF

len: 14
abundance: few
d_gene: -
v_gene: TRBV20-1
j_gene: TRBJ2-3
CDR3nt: TGCAGTGCTAGCCAGGGGTGGGGATTAAGTACGCAGTATTTT
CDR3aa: CSASQGWGLSTQYF

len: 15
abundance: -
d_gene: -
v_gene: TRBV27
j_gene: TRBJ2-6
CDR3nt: TGTGCCAGCAGTTTTACCCTCTCTGGGGCCAACGTCCTGACTTTC
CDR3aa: CASSFTLSGANVLTF

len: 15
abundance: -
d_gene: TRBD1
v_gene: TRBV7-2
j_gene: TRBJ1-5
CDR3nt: TGTGCCAGCAGCTTAGAGGACAGGAGGAGTCAGCCCCAGCATTTT
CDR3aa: CASSLEDRRSQPQHF

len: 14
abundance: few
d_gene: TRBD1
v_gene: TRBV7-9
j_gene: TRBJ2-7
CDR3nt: TGTGCCAGCAGCGACCAGACAGGGAAGGACGAGCAGTACTTC
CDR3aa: CASSDQTGKDEQYF

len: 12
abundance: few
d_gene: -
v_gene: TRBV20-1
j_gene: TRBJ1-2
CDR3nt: TGCAGTGCTCGGGACGGAAGTTATGGCTACACCTTC
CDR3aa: CSARDGSYGYTF

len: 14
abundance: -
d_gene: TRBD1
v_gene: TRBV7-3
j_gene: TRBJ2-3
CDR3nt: TGTGCCAGCAGCTCTCGACAGGGGACCGATACGCAGTATTTT
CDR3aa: CASSSRQGTDTQYF

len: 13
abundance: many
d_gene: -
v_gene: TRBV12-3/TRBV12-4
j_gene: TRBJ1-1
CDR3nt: TGTGCCAGCAATCCAAGCTGGAACACTGAAGCTTTCTTT
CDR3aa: CASNPSWNTEAFF

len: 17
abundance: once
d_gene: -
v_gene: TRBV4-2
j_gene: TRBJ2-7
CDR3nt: TGTGCCAGCAGCCAAAACCCCGAGGTCGGGGTGGGCTACGAGCAGTACTTC
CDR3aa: CASSQNPEVGVGYEQYF

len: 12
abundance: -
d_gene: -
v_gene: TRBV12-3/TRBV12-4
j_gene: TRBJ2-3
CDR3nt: TGTGCCAGCAGCCTAGTAAGGGCTACGCAGTATTTT
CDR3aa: CASSLVRATQYF

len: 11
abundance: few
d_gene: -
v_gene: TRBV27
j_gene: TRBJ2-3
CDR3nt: TGTGCCAGCGGACGTAGAGATACGCAGTATTTT
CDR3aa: CASGRRDTQYF

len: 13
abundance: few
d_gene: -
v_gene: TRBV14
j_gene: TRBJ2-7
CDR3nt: TGTGCCAGCAGCAGCAGGGGCCCCTACGAGCAGTACTTC
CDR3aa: CASSSRGPYEQYF

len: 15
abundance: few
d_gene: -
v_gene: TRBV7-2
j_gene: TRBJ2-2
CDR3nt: TGTGCCAGCAGGCGCGCTACAGGGTATCCCGGGGAGCTGTTTTTT
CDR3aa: CASRRATGYPGELFF

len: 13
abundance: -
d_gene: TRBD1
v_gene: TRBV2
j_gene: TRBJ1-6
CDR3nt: TGTGCCAGAAGGGGGACAGGGACATCACCCCTCCACTTT
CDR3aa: CARRGTGTSPLHF